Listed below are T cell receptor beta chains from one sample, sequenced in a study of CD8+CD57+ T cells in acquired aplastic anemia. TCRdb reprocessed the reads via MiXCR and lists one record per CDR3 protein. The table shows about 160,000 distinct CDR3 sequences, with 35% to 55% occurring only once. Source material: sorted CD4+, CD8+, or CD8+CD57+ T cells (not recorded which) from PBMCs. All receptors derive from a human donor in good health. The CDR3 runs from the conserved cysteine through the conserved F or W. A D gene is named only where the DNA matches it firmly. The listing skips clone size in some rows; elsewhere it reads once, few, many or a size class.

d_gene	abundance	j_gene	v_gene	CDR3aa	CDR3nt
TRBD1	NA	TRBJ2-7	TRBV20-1	CSARDAGQGSYEQYF	TGCAGTGCTAGAGATGCGGGACAGGGGTCTTACGAGCAGTACTTC
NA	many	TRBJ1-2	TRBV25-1	CASSALDSFNYGYTF	TGTGCCAGCAGTGCTCTGGACAGCTTTAACTATGGCTACACCTTC
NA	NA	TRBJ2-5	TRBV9	CASSVVANSIGETQYF	TGTGCCAGCAGCGTAGTTGCAAACTCAATTGGGGAGACCCAGTACTTC
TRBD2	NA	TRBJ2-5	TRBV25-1	CASLAGGYQETQYF	TGTGCCAGCCTAGCGGGAGGGTACCAAGAGACCCAGTACTTC
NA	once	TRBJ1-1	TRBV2	CASSAEGYTEAFF	TGTGCCAGCAGTGCCGAGGGGTACACTGAAGCTTTCTTT
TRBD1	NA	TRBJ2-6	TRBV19	CARDREAGANVLTF	TGTGCCAGAGACAGGGAAGCTGGGGCCAACGTCCTGACTTTC
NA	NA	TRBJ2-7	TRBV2	CASSLEKAGF	TGTGCCAGCAGCTTGGAAAAGGCTGGGTTC
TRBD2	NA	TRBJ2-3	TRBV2	CASSGALRTSGGTDTQYF	TGTGCCAGCAGTGGAGCGCTTCGGACTAGCGGGGGCACAGATACGCAGTATTTT
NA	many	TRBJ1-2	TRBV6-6	CASSYSYRDLGGYTF	TGTGCCAGCAGTTACTCATACAGGGACCTGGGAGGCTACACCTTC
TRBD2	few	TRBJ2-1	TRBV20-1	CSAPGLATPYNEQFF	TGCAGTGCTCCGGGACTAGCGACTCCATACAATGAGCAGTTCTTC
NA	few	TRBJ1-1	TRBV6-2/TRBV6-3	CASSYDQEVSEAFF	TGTGCCAGCAGTTACGACCAGGAAGTAAGTGAAGCTTTCTTT
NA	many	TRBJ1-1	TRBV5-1	CASSPSVDTEAFF	TGCGCCAGCAGCCCGAGTGTGGACACTGAAGCTTTCTTT
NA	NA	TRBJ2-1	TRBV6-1	CASSELTGAGAQNEQFF	TGCGCCAGCAGTGAACTCACCGGGGCAGGGGCGCAGAATGAGCAGTTCTTC
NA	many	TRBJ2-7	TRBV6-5	CASSGTETYEQYF	TGTGCCAGCAGTGGTACGGAGACCTACGAGCAGTACTTC
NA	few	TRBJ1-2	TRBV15	CATSPRAGSYGYTF	TGTGCCACCAGCCCGAGGGCAGGGAGCTATGGCTACACCTTC
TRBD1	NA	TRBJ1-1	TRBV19	CASSIDGTGTEAFF	TGTGCCAGTAGTATAGACGGGACAGGAACTGAAGCTTTCTTT
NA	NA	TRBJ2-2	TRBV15	CATSRTRGDTGELFF	TGTGCCACCAGCAGAACCAGGGGCGACACCGGGGAGCTGTTTTTT
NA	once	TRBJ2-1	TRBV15	CATSRFGYNEQFF	TGTGCCACCAGCAGATTTGGCTACAATGAGCAGTTCTTC
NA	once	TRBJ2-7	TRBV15	CATSRGTESSYEQYF	TGTGCCACCAGCAGAGGCACGGAGAGCTCCTACGAGCAGTACTTC
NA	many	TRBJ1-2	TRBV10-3	CAISEPGDNYGYTF	TGTGCCATCAGTGAGCCGGGGGATAACTATGGCTACACCTTC
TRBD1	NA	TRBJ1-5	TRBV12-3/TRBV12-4	CASSLDRFNQPQHF	TGTGCCAGCAGTTTGGACAGGTTCAATCAGCCCCAGCATTTT